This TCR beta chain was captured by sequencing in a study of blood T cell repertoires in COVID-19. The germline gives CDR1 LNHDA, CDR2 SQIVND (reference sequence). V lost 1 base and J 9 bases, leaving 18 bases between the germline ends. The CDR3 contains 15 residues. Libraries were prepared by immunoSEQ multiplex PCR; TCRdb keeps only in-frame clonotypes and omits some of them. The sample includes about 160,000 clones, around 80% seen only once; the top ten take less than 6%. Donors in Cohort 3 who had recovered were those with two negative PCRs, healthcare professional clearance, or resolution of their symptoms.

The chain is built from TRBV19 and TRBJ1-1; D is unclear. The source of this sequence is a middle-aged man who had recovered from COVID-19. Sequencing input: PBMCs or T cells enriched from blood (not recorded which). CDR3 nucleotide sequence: TGTGCCAGTAGTATAGTCAAGCGGGGTAACCCCCAAGCTTTCTTT. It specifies CASSIVKRGNPQAFF.